This T cell receptor beta chain came from a study of blood T cell repertoires in COVID-19. Clones were read by immunoSEQ multiplex PCR, and TCRdb kept only the in-frame ones, dropping some. The sample carries 200,000 to 250,000 clones, 82% recorded once. The CDR3 has 14 residues. Germline V gene sequence: CDR1 LGHNT, CDR2 FRNRAP. Trimming cost V 1 base and J 3 bases, with 9 bases left between them. This sequence joins TRBV12-5 and TRBJ2-5; D might be TRBD2 (5 bases). Source material: peripheral blood. The TCR originated in a woman older than 75 with COVID-19, enrolled during active disease. CDR3 nucleotide sequence: TGTGCTAGTGGTTTGGCCCCCGGGGAAGAGACCCAGTACTTC. Protein sequence: CASGLAPGEETQYF.